What follows are 24 T cell receptor beta chains derived from one specimen sequenced in a study of type 1 regulatory T cells. Using its own MiXCR run on the reads, TCRdb lists one record per CDR3 protein. The repertoire holds about 62,000 distinct CDR3 sequences, with 55% to 65% as singletons. For these receptors, no antigen is known. The sequencing sample was made of cultured non-Tr1 T cells, either the whole culture or a sorted T cell fraction (not recorded which). The receptor source for this set is a human donor in good health.

This clonotype was seen a few times. This chain connects TRBV6-5 to TRBJ1-1; 7 nucleotides agree with TRBD1. Germline loops: CDR1 MNHEY, CDR2 SVGAGI. CDR3 length: 14 residues. The V gene end was trimmed by 6 bases and the J gene end by 7 bases; junction bases not matched to a gene: 11. The CDR3 DNA sequence: TGTGCCAGCAGACCCGGGACAGCTACCAGTGAAGCTTTCTTT. Translated: CASRPGTATSEAFF.

The chain recombines TRBV28 with TRBJ1-1; 8 nucleotides align to TRBD1. V was pared by 3 bases and J by 4 bases, with 7 bases of the junction left unmatched. Germline values: CDR1 MDHEN, CDR2 SYDVKM. The CDR3 totals 15 residues. The CDR3 loop is CASSLRDRGFTEAFF. In DNA form, the CDR3 reads TGTGCCAGCAGTTTGAGAGACAGGGGATTCACTGAAGCTTTCTTT.

A remark on this clonotype: A much bigger clone sits one base away, suggesting this may be a read error. V is TRBV7-2 and J is TRBJ2-7; D gene ambiguous. Germline CDR1 is SGHTA and CDR2 is FQGNSA. Trimming cost V 6 bases and J 3 bases, with 18 bases left between them. This CDR3 is 15 amino acids long. CDR3: CASRDSPGSNYEQYF. In DNA form, the CDR3 reads TGTGCCAGCAGAGATTCCCCGGGCAGCAACTACGAGCAGTACTTC.

J is TRBJ1-1 and V is TRBV15, with D hard to call. V was clipped by 0 bases and J by 8 bases, with 7 bases between them. This CDR3 is built from 12 residues. Germline V gene data show CDR1 as LNHNV and CDR2 as YYDKDF (reference sequence). In DNA form, the CDR3 reads TGTGCCACCAGCAGAGATGTACAGGAAGCTTTCTTT. Its protein is CATSRDVQEAFF.

The gene calls are TRBV24-1 and TRBJ2-1, with 9 bases matching TRBD1. J lost 10 bases, V lost 1 base, and 10 bases had no gene match. This CDR3 spans 16 amino acids. Germline lookup yields CDR1 KGHDR and CDR2 SFDVKD. The CDR3 bases are TGTGCCACCAGTGATTTAGGGGGACAGGGTTCGAGCGAGCAGTTCTTC. It codes for CATSDLGGQGSSEQFF.

This clonotype was seen only a few times. The chain links TRBV3-1 to TRBJ2-2, with 8 bases lining up with TRBD1. Trimming took 5 bases from V and 4 from J; bases not matched to a gene: 6. CDR3 size: 15 residues. CDR1 LGHDT and CDR2 YNNKEL come from the germline V gene (reference sequence). CDR3 in DNA: TGTGCCAGCAGCGAGAGGACAGGGCGCACCGGGGAGCTGTTTTTT. Translating gives CASSERTGRTGELFF.

The rearrangement joins TRBV27 to TRBJ2-1; D is perhaps TRBD2 (5 bases). V gave up 2 bases and J gave up 12 bases, with 11 bases separating them. The CDR3 has 12 amino acids. Germline-derived CDR1 and CDR2 are MNHEY and SMNVEV (reference sequence). CDR3 sequence reads: CASSLNGGPQFF. CDR3 nucleotides: TGTGCCAGCAGTTTAAACGGAGGTCCGCAGTTCTTC.

The rearrangement links TRBV6-2 or TRBV6-3 to TRBJ2-7; 11 nucleotides match TRBD1. The trim removed 5 bases at V and 4 bases at J, leaving 10 bases unmatched. This CDR3 contains 16 residues. Looked up from germline, CDR1 is MNHEY and CDR2 is SVGEGT. This CDR3 reads CASSRRTGGSIYEQYF. CDR3 in DNA: TGTGCCAGCAGTCGCCGGACAGGGGGCAGTATATACGAGCAGTACTTC.

Here the CDR3 DNA reads TGTGCCAGCAGCGCGGGCAGGAGCTCCTACAATGAGCAGTTCTTC. Residues: CASSAGRSSYNEQFF. The J gene is TRBJ2-1, the V gene TRBV7-9; TRBD2 might be the D (5 bases). V lost 5 bases, J lost 0 bases, and 11 bases lay in between. This CDR3 contains 15 residues. Germline V gene sequence: CDR1 SEHNR, CDR2 FQNEAQ (reference sequence). Combining the CDR3 with reference TRBV7-9 and TRBJ2-1 gives the whole variable domain DTGVSQNPRHKITKRGQNVTFRCDPISEHNRLYWYRQTLGQGPEFLTYFQNEAQLEKSRLLSDRFSAERPKGSFSTLEIQRTEQGDSAMYLCASSAGRSSYNEQFFGPGTRLTVL.

The chain has TRBV5-1 and TRBJ2-1; 16 nucleotides align to TRBD2. With 5 bases clipped from V and 9 bases from J, the junction kept 5 bases outside the gene matches. Germline-derived CDR1 and CDR2 are SGHRS and YFSETQ. This CDR3 spans 15 amino acids. The CDR3 coding sequence is TGCGCCAGCAGTCAGGGACTAGCGGGAGGGATTGAGCAGTTCTTC. It codes for CASSQGLAGGIEQFF.

This chain uses TRBV10-3 with TRBJ2-1; TRBD2 agrees at 10 bases. This CDR3 contains 15 residues. The V gene end was trimmed by 0 bases and the J gene end by 8 bases; junction bases not matched to a gene: 4. Germline CDR1 is ENHRY and CDR2 is SYGVKD. The CDR3 DNA reads TGTGCCATCAGTGAGTCCCCTAGCGGGAGTGATGAGCAGTTCTTC. Its protein is CAISESPSGSDEQFF.

This sequence joins TRBV27 and TRBJ1-4, with D unclear. Trimming removed 6 bases at V and 6 bases at J, with 11 bases between. CDR1 is MNHEY, CDR2 SMNVEV, per germline (reference sequence). CDR3 length: 13 amino acids. The CDR3 DNA reads TGTGCCAGCAGGGAACAGACCCATGAAAAACTGTTTTTT. It encodes CASREQTHEKLFF. Full variable domain (outside the CDR3, taken from reference TRBV27 and TRBJ1-4): EAQVTQNPRYLITVTGKKLTVTCSQNMNHEYMSWYRQDPGLGLRQIYYSMNVEVTDKGDVPEGYKVSRKEKRNFPLILESPSPNQTSLYFCASREQTHEKLFFGSGTQLSVL.

The genes are TRBV29-1 and TRBJ2-3, with 11 bases fitting TRBD2. With 7 bases clipped from V and 6 bases from J, the junction kept 15 bases outside the gene matches. Germline-derived CDR1 and CDR2 are SQVTM and ANQGSEA. The CDR3 loop spans 16 amino acids. The chain's CDR3 is CSATFGLAGGSDTQYF. CDR3 nucleotide sequence: TGCAGCGCCACCTTCGGCCTAGCGGGAGGATCTGATACGCAGTATTTT.

The rearrangement links TRBV30 to TRBJ2-3; D is ambiguous. V was pared by 3 bases and J by 6 bases, with 7 bases between. This CDR3 is 11 amino acids long. Germline CDR1 and CDR2: GTSNPN and SVGIG (reference sequence). CDR3 region: CAWSQSDTQYF. In DNA form, the CDR3 reads TGTGCCTGGAGCCAGTCGGATACGCAGTATTTT.

This chain links TRBV15 with TRBJ2-2, with D hard to call. Deletions cut 0 bases from V and 8 bases from J, with 7 bases between. The CDR3 loop spans 13 amino acids. Germline V gene sequence: CDR1 LNHNV, CDR2 YYDKDF (reference sequence). CDR3 region: CATSRDYGGELFF. CDR3 DNA: TGTGCCACCAGCAGAGACTATGGAGGGGAGCTGTTTTTT.

V and J are TRBV12-3 or TRBV12-4 and TRBJ1-5; D may be TRBD1 (5 bases). The CDR3 spans 15 residues. Trimming cost V 0 bases and J 2 bases, with 8 bases left between them. CDR3 sequence: CASSLARRGNQPQHF. The DNA of the CDR3 is TGTGCCAGCAGTTTAGCGCGCAGGGGCAATCAGCCCCAGCATTTT.

The chain employs TRBV13 and TRBJ1-3, with 9 bases lining up with TRBD1. The CDR3 is 15 residues long. With V trimmed by 2 bases and J by 2 bases, 1 base remained unmatched. Germline V gene sequence: CDR1 PRHDT, CDR2 FYEKMQ (reference sequence). The CDR3 spells CASSLRDRAGNTIYF. The CDR3, as DNA: TGTGCCAGCAGCTTACGGGACAGGGCTGGAAACACCATATATTTT.

The V call is TRBV20-1, the J call TRBJ2-5; no clear D gene. The CDR3 sequence is 13 residues long. V lost 4 bases, J lost 2 bases, and 11 bases lay in between. Germline V gives CDR1 DFQATT, CDR2 SNEGSKA (reference sequence). CDR3 in amino acids: CSANLVPQETQYF. Here the CDR3 DNA reads TGCAGTGCTAACCTAGTCCCACAAGAGACCCAGTACTTC.

The chain has TRBV7-6 and TRBJ2-1, with unresolved D. The germline V gene has CDR1 SGHVS and CDR2 FNYEAQ. The CDR3 is made up of 19 amino acids. V lost 6 bases, J lost 8 bases, and 32 bases lay in between. The CDR3 nucleotides are TGTGCCAGCAGAGACCCCGAAAACCTAGAGACCGACTTCTCCGATGAGCAGTTCTTC. Translation: CASRDPENLETDFSDEQFF.

The chain employs TRBV20-1 and TRBJ2-5; D gene ambiguous. The CDR3 spans 13 residues. Trimming cost V 7 bases and J 3 bases, with 15 bases left between them. CDR1 is DFQATT and CDR2 is SNEGSKA in the germline V gene (reference sequence). The CDR3 region is CSVSSQREETQYF. CDR3 sequence (DNA): TGCAGTGTTAGTTCCCAACGTGAAGAGACCCAGTACTTC.

This clonotype was counted a few times. This chain links TRBV29-1 with TRBJ2-7; TRBD2 is a possible D gene (6 bases). In germline, CDR1 is SQVTM, CDR2 ANQGSEA. V lost 5 bases, J lost 3 bases, and 17 bases lay in between. The CDR3 consists of 14 residues. The CDR3 spells CSVQRDGGIYEQYF. DNA for the CDR3: TGCAGCGTTCAACGGGACGGGGGTATCTACGAGCAGTACTTC.

V gene TRBV18 combines with J gene TRBJ2-1; no clear D. The CDR3 contains 13 residues. The V end lost 3 bases, the J end lost 1 base, and 4 bases lay between the germline ends. Germline values: CDR1 KGHSH, CDR2 LQKENI. The DNA of the CDR3 is TGTGCCAGCTCACCGGAGTCCTACAATGAGCAGTTCTTC. Translation: CASSPESYNEQFF.

A single count supports this clonotype. This chain links TRBV7-2 with TRBJ2-1; no clear D. CDR1 and CDR2 (germline): SGHTA, FQGNSA. Trimming removed 1 base at V and 6 bases at J, with 13 bases between. The CDR3 has 15 amino acids. The DNA for the CDR3 is TGTGCCAGCAGCTTAGAAGGTCTTGGAGTCAATGAGCAGTTCTTC. It translates to CASSLEGLGVNEQFF.

The chain is built from TRBV6-6 and TRBJ1-4; D perhaps matches TRBD1 (5 bases). Germline CDR1 is MNHNY and CDR2 is SVGAGI (reference sequence). V gave up 3 bases and J gave up 8 bases, with 19 bases separating them. CDR3 length equals 16 residues. The CDR3, as DNA: TGTGCCAGCAGTTATGGGGGGATGACAGAGGGCGAAAAACTGTTTTTT. Amino acid sequence: CASSYGGMTEGEKLFF.